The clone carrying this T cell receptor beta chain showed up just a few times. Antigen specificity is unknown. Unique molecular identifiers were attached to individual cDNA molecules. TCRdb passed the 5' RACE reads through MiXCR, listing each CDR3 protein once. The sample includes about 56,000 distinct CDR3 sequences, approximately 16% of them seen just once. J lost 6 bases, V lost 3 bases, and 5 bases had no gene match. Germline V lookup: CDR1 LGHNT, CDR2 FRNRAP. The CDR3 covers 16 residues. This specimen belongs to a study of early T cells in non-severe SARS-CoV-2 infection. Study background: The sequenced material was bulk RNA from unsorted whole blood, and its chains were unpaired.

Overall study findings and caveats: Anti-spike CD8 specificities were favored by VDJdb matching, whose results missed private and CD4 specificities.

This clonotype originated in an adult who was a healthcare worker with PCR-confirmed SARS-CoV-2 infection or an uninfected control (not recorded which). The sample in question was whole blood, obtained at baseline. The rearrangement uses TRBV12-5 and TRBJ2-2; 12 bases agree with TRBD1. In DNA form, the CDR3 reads TGTGCTAGTGGTTTCGACGGGACAGGGGGCCCCGGGGAGCTGTTTTTT. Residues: CASGFDGTGGPGELFF.